The present TCR beta chain was sequenced within a study of blood T cells in healthy people across ages. Study-level results: A strong correlation between TCR beta diversity and naive T cell percentage was seen. Both naive CD4+ cell counts and diversity were greater in long-lived donors than in aged donors.

Details on this clonotype: Its antigen is as yet unknown.

The germline CDR1 and CDR2 sequences are SGDLS and YYNGEE. V dropped 4 bases and J dropped 7 bases, with 17 bases sitting between them. This CDR3 is 15 amino acids long. For the second PCR, which ran for roughly 6 to 12 cycles, a sample-barcoded 5' primer and a J-beta primer mix were used. In TCRdb, the 5' RACE reads were re-called with MiXCR into one record per CDR3 protein. Among about a million distinct CDR3 sequences listed, roughly 51% were seen once. The chain carries TRBV9 and TRBJ2-2, with D possibly being TRBD2 (5 bases). Sequenced: blood. The clonotype was recovered from a woman aged 55-75 years in good health. DNA for the CDR3: TGTGCCAGCAGCCCGACTATAACCCCAGGCGGGGAGCTGTTTTTT. Protein product: CASSPTITPGGELFF.